This TCR beta chain came from a study of shared clonotypes between healthy human individuals. Worth noting for this clone: Its matching antigen is unknown.

Sequencing used immunoSEQ multiplex PCR; TCRdb keeps in-frame clones, though not all of them. The profile shows 1.5 million to 2.5 million clones, approximately 95% of them singletons. Study findings and constraints: Among several donors, roughly 5% of naive CD4 clonotypes were found in common.

Germline V gene sequence: CDR1 LNHDA, CDR2 SQIVND (reference sequence). The length of the CDR3 is 17 residues. Trimming took off 5 bases at V and 2 bases at J, with 22 bases between the two ends. Terminally differentiated effector memory CD45RA+ cells were excluded by CCR7 positive selection of CD45RO-negative cells. The chain is built from TRBV19 and TRBJ2-7, with D maybe TRBD1 (6 bases). Material: naive CD8+ T cells sorted from blood. The receptor's source is a young man in good health. The CDR3, as DNA: TGTGCCAGTAGTTGGACAGCGTCAGCCCCAACCACCTACGAGCAGTACTTC. Its translation is CASSWTASAPTTYEQYF.